This T cell receptor (beta chain) was retrieved from a study of cytomegalovirus exposure and HLA in healthy donors. Whole-study context: An earlier analysis identified more than 90 million unique TCR beta sequences in about 180 million T cells. General study points: Later analysis suggested most CMV-associated TCR beta chains were HLA-restricted. Some segments of the V type, notably TRBV6-2 and TRBV6-3, were excluded as indistinguishable.

Looked up from germline, CDR1 is MNHEY and CDR2 is SVGAGI. V lost 0 bases, J lost 10 bases, and 9 bases stayed unmatched. The CDR3 has 16 amino acids. With respect to this clone: What it recognizes is unknown.

Primers included in the PCR were 60 Vbeta and 13 Jbeta primers. The assay was immunoSEQ multiplex PCR, and TCRdb's table has in-frame clones only and misses some. The data contain 76,000 or so clones, around 73% of them singletons. The sequence was collected from a woman aged 35 to 49 in good health and CMV-seropositive. Input material: PBMCs. The chain carries TRBV6-5 and TRBJ1-6, with 7 positions matching TRBD1. CDR3 DNA: TGTGCCAGCAGTTACTCGACCGGACAGGTTGACTCACCCCTCCACTTT. Residues: CASSYSTGQVDSPLHF.